Sequencing of this T cell receptor (beta chain) was carried out in a study of T-cell reconstitution after alpha-beta-depleted transplantation in children. This clonotype was counted between two and nine times. CDR3 length: 16 amino acids. Trimming left V 6 bases short and J 2 bases short, with 20 bases between. Germline V gene data show CDR1 as DFQATT and CDR2 as SNEGSKA (reference sequence). Using unique molecular identifiers, the investigators prepared the TCRbeta library. TCRdb analysed the PCR reads with MiXCR anew, one entry per CDR3 protein. There are fewer than 550,000 distinct CDR3 sequences in the sample; over 9.5% occur only once, and 11% to 15% lies in the top ten.

This TCR was recovered from a female patient aged 2-9 years who had a stem cell transplant for aplastic anemia, so the T cells may come from the graft donor. The input for sequencing was PBMCs, mostly from graft donor cells, taken 180 days after TCRalphabeta/CD19-depleted stem cell transplant. The chain carries TRBV20-1 and TRBJ2-1, with D perhaps matching TRBD2 (6 bases). CDR3 amino acids: CSAGLGGGGAYNEQFF. CDR3 in DNA: TGCAGTGCGGGTCTCGGGGGAGGAGGCGCCTACAATGAGCAGTTCTTC.